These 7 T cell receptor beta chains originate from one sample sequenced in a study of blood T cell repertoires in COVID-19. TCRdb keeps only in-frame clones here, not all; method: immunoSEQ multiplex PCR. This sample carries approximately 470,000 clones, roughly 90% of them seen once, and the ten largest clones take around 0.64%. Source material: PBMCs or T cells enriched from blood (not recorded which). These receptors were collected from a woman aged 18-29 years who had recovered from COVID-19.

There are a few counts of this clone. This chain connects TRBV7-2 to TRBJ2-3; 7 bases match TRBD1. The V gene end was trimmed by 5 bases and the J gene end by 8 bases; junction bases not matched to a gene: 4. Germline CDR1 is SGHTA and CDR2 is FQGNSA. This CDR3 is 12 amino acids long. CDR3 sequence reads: CASSVRQGTQYF. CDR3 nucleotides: TGTGCCAGCAGCGTCCGACAGGGTACGCAGTATTTT.

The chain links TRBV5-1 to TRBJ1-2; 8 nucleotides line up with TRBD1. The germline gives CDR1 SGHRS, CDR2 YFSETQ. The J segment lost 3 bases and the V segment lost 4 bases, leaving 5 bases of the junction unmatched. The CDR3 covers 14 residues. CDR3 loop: CASSPQGVDYGYTF. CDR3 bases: TGCGCCAGCAGCCCACAGGGGGTGGACTATGGCTACACCTTC.

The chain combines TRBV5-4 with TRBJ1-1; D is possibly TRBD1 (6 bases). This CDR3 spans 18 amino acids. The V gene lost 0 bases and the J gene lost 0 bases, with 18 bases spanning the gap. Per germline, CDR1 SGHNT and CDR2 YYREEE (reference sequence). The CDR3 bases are TGTGCCAGCAGCTTGGCCAAGGGGGGGACACTCCTGAACACTGAAGCTTTCTTT. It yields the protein CASSLAKGGTLLNTEAFF.

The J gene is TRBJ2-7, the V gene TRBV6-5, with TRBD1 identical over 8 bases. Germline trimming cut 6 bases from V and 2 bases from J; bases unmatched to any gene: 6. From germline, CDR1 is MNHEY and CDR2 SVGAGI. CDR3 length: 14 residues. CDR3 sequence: CASRSPGQAYEQYF. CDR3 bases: TGTGCCAGCAGGTCCCCGGGACAGGCCTACGAGCAGTACTTC.

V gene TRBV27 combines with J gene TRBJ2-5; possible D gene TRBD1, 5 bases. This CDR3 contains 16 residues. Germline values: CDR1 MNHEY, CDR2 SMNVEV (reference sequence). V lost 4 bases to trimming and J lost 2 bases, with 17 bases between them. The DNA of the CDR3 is TGTGCCAGCAGTTCCCACAGGCCCGAGGTACAAGAGACCCAGTACTTC. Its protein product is CASSSHRPEVQETQYF.

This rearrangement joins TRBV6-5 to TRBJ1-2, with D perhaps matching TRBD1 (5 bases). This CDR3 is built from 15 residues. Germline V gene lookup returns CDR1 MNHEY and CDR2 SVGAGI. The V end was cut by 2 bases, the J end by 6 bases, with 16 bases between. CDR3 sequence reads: CASSYVPRGGNGYTF. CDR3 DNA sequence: TGTGCCAGCAGTTACGTCCCACGGGGGGGGAATGGCTACACCTTC.

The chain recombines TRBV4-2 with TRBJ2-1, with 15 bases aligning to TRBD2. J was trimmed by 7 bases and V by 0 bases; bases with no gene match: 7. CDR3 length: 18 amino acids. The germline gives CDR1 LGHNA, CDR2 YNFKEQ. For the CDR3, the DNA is TGTGCCAGCAGCCAAGAACGAGGGACTAGCGGGGGGTGGAATGAGCAGTTCTTC. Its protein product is CASSQERGTSGGWNEQFF.